Following are 9 T cell receptor beta chains from one sample sequenced in a study of blood T cell repertoires in COVID-19. Some clones are missing from TCRdb's copy, which holds only in-frame ones; the method was immunoSEQ multiplex PCR. The sample yields about 330,000 clones, 80% to 95% seen once. The sequencing input was PBMCs or T cells enriched from blood (not recorded which). Receptor source: a woman aged 30 to 39 who had recovered from COVID-19.

The chain joins TRBV7-9 to TRBJ2-5; 8 bases agree with TRBD1. Germline V gives CDR1 SEHNR, CDR2 FQNEAQ (reference sequence). This CDR3 has 16 residues. Trimming at V came to 5 bases and at J to 5 bases, leaving 13 bases not matched to a gene. The CDR3: CASSLLGQGARETQYF. The CDR3 nucleotides are TGTGCCAGCAGCCTCCTCGGGCAGGGGGCACGGGAGACCCAGTACTTC.

The genes are TRBV3-1 (or the pseudogene TRBV3-2) and TRBJ1-5, with D uncertain. In germline, CDR1 is LGHDT, CDR2 YNNKEL (reference sequence). Trimming took off 4 bases at V and 0 bases at J, with 10 bases between the two ends. This CDR3 has 15 residues. CDR3 DNA: TGTGCCAGCAGCCGCCGTGCAGGTAGCAATCAGCCCCAGCATTTT. It translates to CASSRRAGSNQPQHF.

This chain connects TRBV5-5 to TRBJ2-3, with a possible D match to TRBD2 (7 bases). The CDR3 covers 16 residues. The germline CDR1 and CDR2 sequences are SGHKS and YYEKEE (reference sequence). V was clipped by 0 bases and J by 2 bases, with 13 bases between them. The CDR3 protein is CASSLAGGGHTDTQYF. CDR3 nucleotides: TGTGCCAGCAGCTTGGCTGGCGGGGGCCACACAGATACGCAGTATTTT.

This clone has more than one count but fewer than ten. This rearrangement joins TRBV27 to TRBJ2-7; D is undetermined. The CDR3 is 16 amino acids. Germline V lookup: CDR1 MNHEY, CDR2 SMNVEV (reference sequence). V lost 4 bases and J lost 5, with 21 bases in between. The CDR3 spells CASSSPRSTPRDEQYF. The DNA of the CDR3 is TGTGCCAGCAGTTCACCACGATCGACCCCACGGGACGAGCAGTACTTC.

The chain has TRBV5-1 and TRBJ2-1; D is undetermined. CDR1 is SGHRS, CDR2 YFSETQ, per germline. This CDR3 comprises 13 residues. V was pared by 0 bases and J by 5 bases, with 6 bases between. CDR3 nucleotide sequence: TGCGCCAGCAGCTTGGCGGCGGACAATGAGCAGTTCTTC. It yields the protein CASSLAADNEQFF.

V gene TRBV28 combines with J gene TRBJ1-2, with unresolved D. This CDR3 spans 11 amino acids. V shed 5 bases and J shed 8 bases, with 9 bases lying between them. The germline CDR1 and CDR2 sequences are MDHEN and SYDVKM. As DNA, the CDR3 is TGTGCCAGCAGTCCAAACGGGGGCTACACCTTC. It specifies CASSPNGGYTF.

The chain couples TRBV25-1 to TRBJ1-6; possible D gene TRBD1, 5 bases. Germline CDR1 MGHDK, CDR2 SYGVNS. The length of the CDR3 is 15 residues. V was shortened by 2 bases and J by 7 bases, with 12 bases between the two germline ends. The DNA for the CDR3 is TGTGCCAGCAGTGAAAGACAGTCGGCGAATTCACCCCTCCACTTT. Its translation is CASSERQSANSPLHF.

The rearrangement joins TRBV4-1 to TRBJ2-3, with D unresolved. Trimming removed 1 base at V and 3 bases at J, with 8 bases between. There are 14 residues in the CDR3. The V gene's germline CDR1 is MGHRA and CDR2 YSYEKL. The CDR3, as DNA: TGCGCCAGCAGCCAAGTTGGCTGGACAGATACGCAGTATTTT. Translation: CASSQVGWTDTQYF.

This rearrangement joins TRBV28 to TRBJ1-1; no clear D gene. Germline CDR1 is MDHEN and CDR2 is SYDVKM. The CDR3 has 12 residues. V gave up 4 bases and J gave up 11 bases, with 14 bases separating them. The CDR3 nucleotides read TGTGCCAGCAGTTCCCCCTCCTCGGTGGCTTTCTTT. Its protein is CASSSPSSVAFF.